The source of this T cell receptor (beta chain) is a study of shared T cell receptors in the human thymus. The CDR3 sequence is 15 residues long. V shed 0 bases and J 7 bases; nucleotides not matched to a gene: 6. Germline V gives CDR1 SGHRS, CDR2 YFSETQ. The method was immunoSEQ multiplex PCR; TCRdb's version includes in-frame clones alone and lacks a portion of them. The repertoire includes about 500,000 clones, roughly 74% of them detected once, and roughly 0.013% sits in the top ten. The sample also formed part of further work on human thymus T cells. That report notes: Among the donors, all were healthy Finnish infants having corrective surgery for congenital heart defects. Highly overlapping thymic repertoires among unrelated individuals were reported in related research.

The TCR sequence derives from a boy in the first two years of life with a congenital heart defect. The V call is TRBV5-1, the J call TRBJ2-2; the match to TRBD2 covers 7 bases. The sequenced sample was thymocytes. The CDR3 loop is CASSLAGGIRGELFF. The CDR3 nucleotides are TGCGCCAGCAGCTTGGCGGGGGGTATACGCGGGGAGCTGTTTTTT. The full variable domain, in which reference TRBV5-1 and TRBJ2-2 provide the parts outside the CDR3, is KAGVTQTPRYLIKTRGQQVTLSCSPISGHRSVSWYQQTPGQGLQFLFEYFSETQRNKGNFPGRFSGRQFSNSRSEMNVSTLELGDSALYLCASSLAGGIRGELFFGEGSRLTVL.